Listed here are 9 T cell receptor beta chains from one sample, sequenced in a study of T cell responses to AZD1222 COVID-19 vaccine. TCRdb's copy holds only in-frame clones and misses some; the assay was immunoSEQ multiplex PCR. In the table there are under 130,000 clones, roughly nine tenths of which are singletons. Sequencing was performed on peripheral blood, taken on day 0 of AZD1222 vaccination. The receptors were sampled from an adult in good health.

The rearrangement links TRBV30 to TRBJ1-6, with D unresolved. Germline loops: CDR1 GTSNPN, CDR2 SVGIG (reference sequence). Trimming removed 3 bases at V and 7 bases at J, with 16 bases between. CDR3 length: 15 amino acids. The CDR3 region has the DNA TGTGCCTGGAGACATAGGGCAGAGGCGAATTCACCCCTCCACTTT. This gives the protein CAWRHRAEANSPLHF. Full variable domain (missing parts from reference TRBV30 and TRBJ1-6): SQTIHQWPATLVQPVGSPLSLECTVEGTSNPNLYWYRQAAGRGLQLLFYSVGIGQISSEVPQNLSASRPQDRQFILSSKKLLLSDSGFYLCAWRHRAEANSPLHFGNGTRLTVT.

The rearrangement links TRBV10-3 to TRBJ2-5; 7 nucleotides line up with TRBD2. The CDR3 is 14 residues long. Germline V gives CDR1 ENHRY, CDR2 SYGVKD. J gave up 7 bases and V 3 bases, and 8 bases lay outside the gene matches. CDR3 sequence reads: CAISEAGRIGTQYF. CDR3 nucleotide sequence: TGTGCCATCAGTGAAGCGGGACGGATAGGGACCCAGTACTTC.

The chain is built from TRBV7-9 and TRBJ1-4; 7 bases agree with TRBD1. The CDR3 covers 15 residues. With V trimmed by 5 bases and J by 6 bases, 9 bases remained unmatched. Germline-derived CDR1 and CDR2 are SEHNR and FQNEAQ (reference sequence). Here the CDR3 reads CASSLSTGRHEKLFF. CDR3 DNA: TGTGCCAGCAGCCTCTCGACAGGGAGGCATGAAAAACTGTTTTTT.

This clone has just one count. The genes are TRBV2 and TRBJ2-1; TRBD2 aligns across 14 bases. Trimming at V came to 6 bases and at J to 5 bases, leaving 3 bases not matched to a gene. Per germline, CDR1 SNHLY and CDR2 FYNNEI. CDR3 length: 15 residues. The DNA for the CDR3 is TGTGCCAGCAGGGTGACTAGCGGGAGGGACAATGAGCAGTTCTTC. Protein product: CASRVTSGRDNEQFF.

The gene calls are TRBV6-2 or TRBV6-3 and TRBJ1-2, with TRBD1 matching over 7 bases. The CDR3 has 15 amino acids. V trimming: 0 bases; J trimming: 3 bases; junction bases outside the gene matches: 4. Germline CDR1 reads MNHEY; CDR2 reads SVGEGT. The CDR3 DNA follows: TGTGCCAGCAGTTACTCGAGACAGGGCCACTATGGCTACACCTTC. Its protein product is CASSYSRQGHYGYTF.

This clone was detected once. The chain couples TRBV9 to TRBJ1-6; tentatively, D is TRBD1 (6 bases). Between the trimmed V and J ends, which lost 0 bases and 10 bases, there was a span of 14 bases. Germline assignment: CDR1 SGDLS and CDR2 YYNGEE. The CDR3 is 15 amino acids. The CDR3 DNA follows: TGTGCCAGCAGCGTAGTACAGGGAGCCGGATCACCCCTCCACTTT. Residues: CASSVVQGAGSPLHF.

The chain carries TRBV10-2 and TRBJ1-3, with D maybe TRBD1 (5 bases). The CDR3 totals 14 residues. Germline V gives CDR1 WSHSY, CDR2 SAAADI. Trimming shortened V by 6 bases and J by 3 bases, and 12 bases separated the two germline ends. The CDR3 DNA reads TGCGCCAGCAGCGAGCAGGGTTATGGAAACACCATATATTTT. Protein product: CASSEQGYGNTIYF.

A note on this clone: One end of the junction varies from germline; a read error may be responsible. The V call is TRBV7-9, the J call TRBJ2-4; D possibly corresponds to TRBD1 (6 bases). The CDR3 runs 12 residues. Per the germline V gene, CDR1 is SEHNR and CDR2 is FQNEAQ (reference sequence). The CDR3 nucleotides read TGTGCCAGCAGCCGATCGGACAGACAAAGGGACTTC. It is translated as CASSRSDRQRDF.

The rearrangement joins TRBV12-2 to TRBJ2-1; the table names TRBD2, a call not compared with the DNA. TRBV12-2 is a pseudogene. CDR3 length equals 15 residues. Here the CDR3 reads CASRFRDYQYNEQFF. As DNA, the CDR3 is TGTGCAAGTCGCTTCCGGGACTACCAGTACAATGAGCAGTTCTTC.